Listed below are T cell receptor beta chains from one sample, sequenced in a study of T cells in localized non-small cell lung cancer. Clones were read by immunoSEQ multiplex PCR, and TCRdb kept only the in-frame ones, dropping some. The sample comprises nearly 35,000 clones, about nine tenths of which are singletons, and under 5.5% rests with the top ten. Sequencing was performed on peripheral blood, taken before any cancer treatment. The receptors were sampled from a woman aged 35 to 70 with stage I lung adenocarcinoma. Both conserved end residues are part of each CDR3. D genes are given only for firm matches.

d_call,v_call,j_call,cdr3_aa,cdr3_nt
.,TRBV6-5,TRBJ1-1,CASSLVERTEAFF,TGTGCCAGCAGCCTCGTTGAGAGGACTGAAGCTTTCTTT
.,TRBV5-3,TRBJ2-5,CARSFSGLYQETQYF,TGTGCCAGAAGCTTTTCAGGACTGTACCAAGAGACCCAGTACTTC
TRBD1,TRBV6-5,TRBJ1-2,CATGDRNYGYTF,TGTGCCACCGGGGACAGAAACTATGGCTACACCTTC
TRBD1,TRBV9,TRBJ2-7,CASSVGGTGNYEQYF,TGTGCCAGCAGCGTAGGAGGGACAGGGAACTACGAGCAGTACTTC
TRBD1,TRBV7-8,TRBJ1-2,CASSSPTGGLYGYTF,TGTGCCAGCAGCTCTCCGACAGGGGGCTTATATGGCTACACCTTC
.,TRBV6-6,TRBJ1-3,CASSYGQSKGTIYF,TGTGCCAGCAGTTACGGACAGTCAAAGGGCACCATATATTTT
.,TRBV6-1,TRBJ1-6,CASSVPGQIKNNSPLHF,TGTGCCAGCAGTGTCCCCGGACAAATTAAAAACAATTCACCCCTCCACTTT
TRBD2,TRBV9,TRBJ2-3,CASGHQLAGGPTDTQYF,TGTGCCAGCGGACACCAGCTAGCGGGGGGCCCCACAGATACGCAGTATTTT
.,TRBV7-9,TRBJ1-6,CASSLGYSPLHF,TGTGCCAGCAGCTTAGGGTATTCACCCCTCCACTTT
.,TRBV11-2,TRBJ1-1,CASRSGNRAFF,TGTGCCAGCAGATCAGGGAATCGAGCTTTCTTT
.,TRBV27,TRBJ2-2,CASSLWETGELFF,TGTGCCAGCAGTTTATGGGAGACCGGGGAGCTGTTTTTT
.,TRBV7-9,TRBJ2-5,CAASVWETQYF,TGTGCCGCGAGCGTTTGGGAGACCCAGTACTTC
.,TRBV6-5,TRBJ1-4,CASRFRGGDEKLFF,TGTGCCAGCAGGTTCAGGGGAGGCGATGAAAAACTGTTTTTT
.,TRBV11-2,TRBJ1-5,CASSLDQVSNQPQHF,TGTGCCAGCAGCTTAGACCAGGTTAGCAATCAGCCCCAGCATTTT
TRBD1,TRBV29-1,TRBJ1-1,CSVRGQGVLNTEAFF,TGCAGCGTCCGCGGACAGGGGGTTTTGAACACTGAAGCTTTCTTT
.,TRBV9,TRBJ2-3,CASSVEDGGGDTQYF,TGTGCCAGCAGCGTAGAGGACGGGGGCGGAGATACGCAGTATTTT
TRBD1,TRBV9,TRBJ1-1,CASSARKGTGAMNTEAFF,TGTGCCAGCAGCGCGAGGAAGGGGACAGGGGCCATGAACACTGAAGCTTTCTTT
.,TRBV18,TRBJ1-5,CASSPQSRPPQPQHF,TGTGCCAGCTCACCACAAAGCAGGCCCCCTCAGCCCCAGCATTTT
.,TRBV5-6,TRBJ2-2,CASSLVGGSTGELFF,TGTGCCAGCAGCTTGGTAGGGGGGAGTACCGGGGAGCTGTTTTTT